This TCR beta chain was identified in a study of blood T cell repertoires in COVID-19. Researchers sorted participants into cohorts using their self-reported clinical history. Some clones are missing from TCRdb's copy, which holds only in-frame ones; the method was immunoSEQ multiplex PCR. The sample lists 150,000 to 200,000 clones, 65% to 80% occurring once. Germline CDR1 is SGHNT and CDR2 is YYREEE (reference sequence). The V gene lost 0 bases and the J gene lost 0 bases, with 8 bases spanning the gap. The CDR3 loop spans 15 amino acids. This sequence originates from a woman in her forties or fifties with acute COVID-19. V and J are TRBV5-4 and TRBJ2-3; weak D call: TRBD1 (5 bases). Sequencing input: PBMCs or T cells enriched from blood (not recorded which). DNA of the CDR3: TGTGCCAGCAGCTTGGAGGGGAAAAGCACAGATACGCAGTATTTT. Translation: CASSLEGKSTDTQYF.